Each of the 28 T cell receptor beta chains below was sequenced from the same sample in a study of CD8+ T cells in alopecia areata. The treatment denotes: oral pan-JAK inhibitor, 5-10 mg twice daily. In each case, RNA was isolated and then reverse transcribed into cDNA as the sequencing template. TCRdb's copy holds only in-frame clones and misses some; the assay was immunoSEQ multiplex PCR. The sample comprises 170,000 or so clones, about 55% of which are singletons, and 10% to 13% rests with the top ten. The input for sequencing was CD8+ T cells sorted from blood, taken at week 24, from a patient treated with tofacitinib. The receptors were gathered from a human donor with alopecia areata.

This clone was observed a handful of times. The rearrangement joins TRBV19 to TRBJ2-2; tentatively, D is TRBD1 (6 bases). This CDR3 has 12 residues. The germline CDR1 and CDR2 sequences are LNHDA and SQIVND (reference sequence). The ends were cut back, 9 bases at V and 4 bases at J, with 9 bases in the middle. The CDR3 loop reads CASLRGTGELFF. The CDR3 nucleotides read TGTGCCAGCCTCAGGGGCACCGGGGAGCTGTTTTTT.

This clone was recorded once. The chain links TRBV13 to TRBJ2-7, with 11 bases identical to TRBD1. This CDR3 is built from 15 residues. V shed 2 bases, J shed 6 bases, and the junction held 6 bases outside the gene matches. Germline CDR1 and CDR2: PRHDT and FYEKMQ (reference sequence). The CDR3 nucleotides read TGTGCCAGCAGCTTACCGGGACAGGGGGTAGGCGAGCAGTACTTC. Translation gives CASSLPGQGVGEQYF.

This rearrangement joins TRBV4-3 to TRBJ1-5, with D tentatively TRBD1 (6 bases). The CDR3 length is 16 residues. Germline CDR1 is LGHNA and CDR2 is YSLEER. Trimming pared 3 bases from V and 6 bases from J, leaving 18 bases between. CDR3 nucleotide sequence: TGCGCCAGCAGCCACACTCCACAGGGAATTGGTCAGCCCCAGCATTTT. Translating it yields CASSHTPQGIGQPQHF.

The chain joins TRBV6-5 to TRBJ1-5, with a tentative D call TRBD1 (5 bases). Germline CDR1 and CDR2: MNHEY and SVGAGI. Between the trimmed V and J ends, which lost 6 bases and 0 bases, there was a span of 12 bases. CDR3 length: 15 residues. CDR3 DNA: TGTGCCAGCAGCCACCGGGGGAATAGCAATCAGCCCCAGCATTTT. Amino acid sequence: CASSHRGNSNQPQHF.

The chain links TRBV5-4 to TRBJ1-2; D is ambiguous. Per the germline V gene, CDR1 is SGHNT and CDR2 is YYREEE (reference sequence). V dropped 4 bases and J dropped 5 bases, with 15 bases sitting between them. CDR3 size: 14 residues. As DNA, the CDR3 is TGTGCCAGCAGCGGAGAGGACGGACCTTATGGCTACACCTTC. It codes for CASSGEDGPYGYTF.

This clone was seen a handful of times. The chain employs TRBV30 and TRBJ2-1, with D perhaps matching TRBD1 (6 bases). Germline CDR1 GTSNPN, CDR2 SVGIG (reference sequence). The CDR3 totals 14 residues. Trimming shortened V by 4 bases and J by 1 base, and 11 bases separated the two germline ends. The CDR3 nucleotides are TGTGCCTGGAATCCCAGGGGTTCCTACAATGAGCAGTTCTTC. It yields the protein CAWNPRGSYNEQFF.

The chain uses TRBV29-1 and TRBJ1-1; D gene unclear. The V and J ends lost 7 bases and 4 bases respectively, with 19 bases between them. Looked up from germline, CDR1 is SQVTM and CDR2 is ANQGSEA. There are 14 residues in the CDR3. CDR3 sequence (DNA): TGCAGCGGCCGCGGTGGAGTGGTGACCACTGAAGCTTTCTTT. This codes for CSGRGGVVTTEAFF. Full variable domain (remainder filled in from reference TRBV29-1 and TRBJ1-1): SAVISQKPSRDICQRGTSLTIQCQVDSQVTMMFWYRQQPGQSLTLIATANQGSEATYESGFVIDKFPISRPNLTFSTLTVSNMSPEDSSIYLCSGRGGVVTTEAFFGQGTRLTVV.

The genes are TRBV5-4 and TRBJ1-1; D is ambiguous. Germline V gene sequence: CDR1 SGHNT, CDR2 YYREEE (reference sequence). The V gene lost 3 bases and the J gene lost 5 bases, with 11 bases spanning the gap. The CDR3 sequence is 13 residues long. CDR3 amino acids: CASSWTAETEAFF. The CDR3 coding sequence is TGTGCCAGCAGCTGGACGGCCGAAACTGAAGCTTTCTTT.

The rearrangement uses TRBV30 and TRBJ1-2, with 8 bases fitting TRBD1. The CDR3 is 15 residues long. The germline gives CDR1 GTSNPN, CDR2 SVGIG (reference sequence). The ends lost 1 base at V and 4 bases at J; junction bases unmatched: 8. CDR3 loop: CAWSADRGGSYGYTF. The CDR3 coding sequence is TGTGCCTGGAGTGCTGACAGGGGAGGTAGCTATGGCTACACCTTC.

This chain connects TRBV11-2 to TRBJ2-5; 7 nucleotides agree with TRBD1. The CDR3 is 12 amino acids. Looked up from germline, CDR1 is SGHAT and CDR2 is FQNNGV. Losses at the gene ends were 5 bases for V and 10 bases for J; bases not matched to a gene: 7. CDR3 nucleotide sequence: TGTGCCAGCAGCCCCGGGACAGTAGGCCAGTACTTC. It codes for CASSPGTVGQYF.

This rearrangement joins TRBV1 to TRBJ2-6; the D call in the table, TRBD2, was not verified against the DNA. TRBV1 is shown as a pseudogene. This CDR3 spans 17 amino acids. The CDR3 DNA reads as TGCACCAGCAGCCCGAATTCTAGCGGGACTGGGGCCAACGTCCTGACTTTC. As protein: CTSSPNSSGTGANVLTF.

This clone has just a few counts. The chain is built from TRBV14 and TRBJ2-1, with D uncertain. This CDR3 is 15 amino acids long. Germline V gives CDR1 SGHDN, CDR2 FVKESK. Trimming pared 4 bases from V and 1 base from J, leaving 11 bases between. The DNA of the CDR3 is TGTGCCAGCAGCCCATCGAGTGGTTCCTACAATGAGCAGTTCTTC. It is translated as CASSPSSGSYNEQFF.

The CDR3 loop is CASSYRRQDYGYTF. The CDR3 nucleotides read TGTGCCAGCAGTTACCGACGACAGGACTATGGCTACACCTTC. The chain uses TRBV6-6 and TRBJ1-2; a weak D match, TRBD1 (6 bases). CDR1 is MNHNY and CDR2 is SVGAGI in the germline V gene (reference sequence). The V end was cut by 2 bases, the J end by 3 bases, with 10 bases between. The CDR3 extends over 14 amino acids.

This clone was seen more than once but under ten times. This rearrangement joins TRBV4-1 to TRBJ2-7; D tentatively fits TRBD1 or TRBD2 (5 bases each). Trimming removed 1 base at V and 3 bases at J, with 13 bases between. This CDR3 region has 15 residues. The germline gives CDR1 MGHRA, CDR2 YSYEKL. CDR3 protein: CASSQGPGSNYEQYF. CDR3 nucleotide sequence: TGCGCCAGCAGCCAAGGACCAGGGAGTAACTACGAGCAGTACTTC.

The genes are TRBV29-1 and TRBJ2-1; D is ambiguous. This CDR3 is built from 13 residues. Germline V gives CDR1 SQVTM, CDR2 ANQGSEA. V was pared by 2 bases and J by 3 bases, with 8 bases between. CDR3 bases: TGCAGCGTTGAAATTGGGAACTACAATGAGCAGTTCTTC. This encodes CSVEIGNYNEQFF.

The CDR3 coding sequence is TGTGCCAGCAGCCTAGGGACAGGGGAACTGAACACTGAAGCTTTCTTT. Translated: CASSLGTGELNTEAFF. The chain recombines TRBV9 with TRBJ1-1; 10 bases fit TRBD1. There are 16 residues in the CDR3. Germline-derived CDR1 and CDR2 are SGDLS and YYNGEE. V dropped 4 bases and J dropped 0; count of bases not matched to a gene: 6. The full variable domain, in which reference TRBV9 and TRBJ1-1 provide the parts outside the CDR3, is DSGVTQTPKHLITATGQRVTLRCSPRSGDLSVYWYQQSLDQGLQFLIQYYNGEERAKGNILERFSAQQFPDLHSELNLSSLELGDSALYFCASSLGTGELNTEAFFGQGTRLTVV.

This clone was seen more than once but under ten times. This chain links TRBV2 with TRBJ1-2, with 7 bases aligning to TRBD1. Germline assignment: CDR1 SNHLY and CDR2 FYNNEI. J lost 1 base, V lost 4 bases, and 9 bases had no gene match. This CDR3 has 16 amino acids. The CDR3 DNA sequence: TGTGCCAGCAGTGGAGGGGCAGGGGGGCTTAACTATGGCTACACCTTC. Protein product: CASSGGAGGLNYGYTF.

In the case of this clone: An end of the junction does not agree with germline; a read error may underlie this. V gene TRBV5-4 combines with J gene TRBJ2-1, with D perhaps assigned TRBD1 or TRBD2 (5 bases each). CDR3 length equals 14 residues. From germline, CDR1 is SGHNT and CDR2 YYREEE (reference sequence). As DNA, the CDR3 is TGTGCCAGCAGGTTGGGGGACTCCTACAATGAGCAGTTCTTC. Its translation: CASRLGDSYNEQFF.

The CDR3 here is CAWGFYEQYF. The CDR3 DNA reads TGTGCCTGGGGGTTCTACGAGCAGTACTTC. The J gene is TRBJ2-7, the V gene TRBV30; D unclear. The length of the CDR3 is 10 residues. CDR1 and CDR2 (germline): GTSNPN, SVGIG (reference sequence). The V gene lost 5 bases and the J gene lost 3 bases, with 5 bases spanning the gap.

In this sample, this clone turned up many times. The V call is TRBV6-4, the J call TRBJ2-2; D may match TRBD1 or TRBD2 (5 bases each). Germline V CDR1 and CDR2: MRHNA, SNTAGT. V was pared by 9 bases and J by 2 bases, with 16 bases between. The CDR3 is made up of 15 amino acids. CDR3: CASKGPGSNTGELFF. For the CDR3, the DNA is TGTGCCAGTAAAGGCCCAGGGAGCAACACCGGGGAGCTGTTTTTT.

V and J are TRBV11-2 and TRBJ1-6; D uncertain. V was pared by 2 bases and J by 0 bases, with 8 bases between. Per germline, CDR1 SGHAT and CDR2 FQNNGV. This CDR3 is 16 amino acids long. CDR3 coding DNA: TGTGCCAGCAGCTTATCGCAGAGCTCCTATAATTCACCCCTCCACTTT. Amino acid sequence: CASSLSQSSYNSPLHF.

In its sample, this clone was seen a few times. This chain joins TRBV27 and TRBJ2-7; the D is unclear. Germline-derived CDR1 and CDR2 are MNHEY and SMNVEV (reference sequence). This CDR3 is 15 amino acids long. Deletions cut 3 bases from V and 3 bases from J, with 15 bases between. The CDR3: CASSFDPTTRYEQYF. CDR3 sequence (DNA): TGTGCCAGCAGTTTCGACCCCACGACACGCTACGAGCAGTACTTC.

The DNA for the CDR3 is TGTGCCAGCAGCGGGGGACATAAGGATACGCAGTATTTT. Its protein product is CASSGGHKDTQYF. The rearrangement uses TRBV9 and TRBJ2-3, with a tentative D call TRBD1 (6 bases). The CDR3 totals 13 residues. V was cut by 3 bases and J by 6 bases, with 11 bases left in between. Germline-derived CDR1 and CDR2 are SGDLS and YYNGEE.

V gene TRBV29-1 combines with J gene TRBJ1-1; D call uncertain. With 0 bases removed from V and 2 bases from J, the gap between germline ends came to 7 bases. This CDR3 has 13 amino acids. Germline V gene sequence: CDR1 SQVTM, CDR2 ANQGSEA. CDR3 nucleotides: TGCAGCGTTGAAGATCCGGGCAACACTGAAGCTTTCTTT. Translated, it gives CSVEDPGNTEAFF.

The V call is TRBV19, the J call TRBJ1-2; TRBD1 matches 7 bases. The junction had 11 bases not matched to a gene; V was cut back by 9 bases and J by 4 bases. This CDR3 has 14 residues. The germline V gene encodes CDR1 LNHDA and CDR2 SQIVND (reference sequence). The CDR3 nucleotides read TGTGCCAGCCTTGAACAGGGGTCTGCCTATGGCTACACCTTC. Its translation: CASLEQGSAYGYTF.

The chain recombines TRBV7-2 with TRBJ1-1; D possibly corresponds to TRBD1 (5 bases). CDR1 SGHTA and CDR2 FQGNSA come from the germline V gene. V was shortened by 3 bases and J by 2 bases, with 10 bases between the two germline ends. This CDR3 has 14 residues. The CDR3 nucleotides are TGTGCCAGCAGCTTGAGGGGAGATAACACTGAAGCTTTCTTT. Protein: CASSLRGDNTEAFF.

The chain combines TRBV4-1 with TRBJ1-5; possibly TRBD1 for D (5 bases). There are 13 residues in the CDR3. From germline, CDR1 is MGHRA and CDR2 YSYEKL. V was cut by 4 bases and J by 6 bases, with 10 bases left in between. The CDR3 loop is CASSLTRGQPQHF. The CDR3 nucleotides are TGCGCCAGCAGCCTGACGAGGGGTCAGCCCCAGCATTTT.

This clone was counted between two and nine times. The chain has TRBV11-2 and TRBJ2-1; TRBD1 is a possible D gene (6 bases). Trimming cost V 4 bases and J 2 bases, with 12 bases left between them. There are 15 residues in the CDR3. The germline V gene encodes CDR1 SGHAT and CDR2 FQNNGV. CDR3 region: CASSYRDNTYNEQFF. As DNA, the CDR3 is TGTGCCAGCAGCTACCGGGACAACACCTACAATGAGCAGTTCTTC.